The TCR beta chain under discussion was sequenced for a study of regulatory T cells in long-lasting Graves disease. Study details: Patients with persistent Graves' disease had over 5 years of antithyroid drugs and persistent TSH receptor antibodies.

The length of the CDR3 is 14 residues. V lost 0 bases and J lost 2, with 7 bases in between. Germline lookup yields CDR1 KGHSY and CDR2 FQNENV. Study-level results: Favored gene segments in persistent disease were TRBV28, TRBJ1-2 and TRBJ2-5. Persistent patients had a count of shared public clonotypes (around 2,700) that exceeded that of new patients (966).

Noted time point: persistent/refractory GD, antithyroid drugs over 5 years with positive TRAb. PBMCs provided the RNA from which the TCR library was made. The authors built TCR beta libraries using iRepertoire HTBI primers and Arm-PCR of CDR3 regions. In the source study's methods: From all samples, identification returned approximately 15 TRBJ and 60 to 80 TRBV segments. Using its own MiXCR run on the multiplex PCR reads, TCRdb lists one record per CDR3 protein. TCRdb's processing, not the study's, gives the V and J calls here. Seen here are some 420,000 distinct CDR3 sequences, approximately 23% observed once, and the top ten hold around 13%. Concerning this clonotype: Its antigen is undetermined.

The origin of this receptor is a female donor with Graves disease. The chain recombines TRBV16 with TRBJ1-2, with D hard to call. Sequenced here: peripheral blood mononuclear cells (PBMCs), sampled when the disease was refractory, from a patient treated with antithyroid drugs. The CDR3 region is CASSQSAGNYGYTF. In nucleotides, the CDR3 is TGTGCCAGCAGCCAATCGGCCGGAAACTATGGCTACACCTTC.